This is a list of T cell receptor beta chains from one sample in a study of PD-1 and CTLA-4 blockade in melanoma. Produced via immunoSEQ multiplex PCR; TCRdb's table is partial and in-frame only. The sample records tens of thousands of clones, around 93% being singletons. The sequencing used CD8+ T cells from peripheral blood, collected from a patient given anti-PD-1 treatment. These receptors were taken from a human donor with melanoma. Both conserved end residues are part of each CDR3. The D gene is left open where the match is weak. Clone sizes are given selectively: once, few, many, or a class where the clone is expanded.

D gene: TRBD1
J gene: TRBJ2-7
clone size: once
V gene: TRBV19
CDR3 protein: CASSSRDRGIHEQYF
CDR3 DNA: TGTGCCAGTAGTAGTAGGGACAGGGGGATCCACGAGCAGTACTTC

D gene: NA
J gene: TRBJ2-7
clone size: NA
V gene: TRBV24-1
CDR3 protein: CATSDLVGNEQYF
CDR3 DNA: TGTGCCACCAGTGATTTGGTGGGTAACGAGCAGTACTTC

D gene: NA
J gene: TRBJ1-5
clone size: NA
V gene: TRBV27
CDR3 protein: CASSPGERRTQPQHF
CDR3 DNA: TGTGCCAGCAGCCCTGGGGAGAGACGGACTCAACCCCAGCATTTT

D gene: NA
J gene: TRBJ2-3
clone size: NA
V gene: TRBV3-1/TRBV3-2
CDR3 protein: CASSQDGLTWGDTQYF
CDR3 DNA: TGTGCCAGCAGCCAAGATGGACTCACCTGGGGAGATACGCAGTATTTT

D gene: TRBD2
J gene: TRBJ2-5
clone size: NA
V gene: TRBV27
CDR3 protein: CASSSGTSGSGGETQYF
CDR3 DNA: TGTGCCAGCAGTTCCGGGACTAGCGGGAGTGGCGGAGAGACCCAGTACTTC

D gene: TRBD2
J gene: TRBJ2-2
clone size: once
V gene: TRBV9
CDR3 protein: CASSPQSGGTKGTGELFF
CDR3 DNA: TGTGCCAGCAGCCCCCAGAGCGGGGGGACGAAAGGGACCGGGGAGCTGTTTTTT

D gene: NA
J gene: TRBJ1-5
clone size: NA
V gene: TRBV5-7
CDR3 protein: CASSSGAYNQPQHF
CDR3 DNA: TGTGCCAGCAGCTCCGGGGCCTACAATCAGCCCCAGCATTTT

D gene: NA
J gene: TRBJ1-5
clone size: NA
V gene: TRBV5-8
CDR3 protein: CASSLGGNGNQPQHF
CDR3 DNA: TGTGCCAGCAGCTTGGGGGGGAATGGCAATCAGCCCCAGCATTTT

D gene: NA
J gene: TRBJ1-2
clone size: NA
V gene: TRBV4-1
CDR3 protein: CASSQVEGGPYGYTF
CDR3 DNA: TGCGCCAGCAGCCAAGTAGAGGGCGGACCCTATGGCTACACCTTC

D gene: NA
J gene: TRBJ2-7
clone size: few
V gene: TRBV11-2
CDR3 protein: CASSLSPGAIYEQYF
CDR3 DNA: TGTGCCAGCAGCTTATCCCCCGGCGCGATCTACGAGCAGTACTTC

D gene: NA
J gene: TRBJ1-3
clone size: NA
V gene: TRBV15
CDR3 protein: CATSIGNTIYF
CDR3 DNA: TGTGCCACCTCCATTGGAAACACCATATATTTT

D gene: TRBD1
J gene: TRBJ1-1
clone size: NA
V gene: TRBV7-9
CDR3 protein: CASSLRGGGLTEAFF
CDR3 DNA: TGTGCCAGCAGCTTAAGAGGAGGGGGCCTCACTGAAGCTTTCTTT